Shown below are 29 T cell receptor beta chains from a single sample sequenced in a study of blood T cell repertoires in COVID-19. Assay used: immunoSEQ multiplex PCR; TCRdb lists only in-frame clones, some missing. This sample yields about 170,000 clones, of which more than 70% are seen a single time; approximately 19% belongs to the top ten. Source material: peripheral blood. The receptors here all came from an older woman who had recovered from COVID-19.

On this clone: Germline and junction disagree at one end, which may indicate a read error. The chain links TRBV9 to TRBJ1-4; 7 bases fit TRBD1. The CDR3 length is 17 residues. Germline V gives CDR1 SGDLS, CDR2 YYNGEE. In DNA, the CDR3 is TGTGCCAGCAACGTAGAGGGGGCCCCTCCCATTAATGAAAAACTGTTTTTT. Translated: CASNVEGAPPINEKLFF.

V usage is TRBV28 and J usage is TRBJ2-5; 8 positions agree with TRBD2. Germline V lookup: CDR1 MDHEN, CDR2 SYDVKM. This CDR3 is built from 14 residues. V trimming: 8 bases; J trimming: 5 bases; junction bases outside the gene matches: 10. Written as DNA, the CDR3 is TGTGCCAGCGGTCGCTCGGGACTAGTGGAGACCCAGTACTTC. It is translated as CASGRSGLVETQYF. Full variable domain (missing parts from reference TRBV28 and TRBJ2-5): DVKVTQSSRYLVKRTGEKVFLECVQDMDHENMFWYRQDPGLGLRLIYFSYDVKMKEKGDIPEGYSVSREKKERFSLILESASTNQTSMYLCASGRSGLVETQYFGPGTRLLVL.

This chain joins TRBV7-8 and TRBJ1-5; TRBD1 aligns across 8 bases. The CDR3 spans 17 residues. V gave up 5 bases and J gave up 2 bases; unmatched junction bases: 11. Germline V gives CDR1 SGHVS, CDR2 FQNEAQ. CDR3 sequence (DNA): TGTGCCAGCAGCCCAGGGACAGGCCTTTGGGGCAATCAGCCCCAGCATTTT. Translating it yields CASSPGTGLWGNQPQHF.

The chain carries TRBV28 and TRBJ1-3, with 9 bases identical to TRBD1. Per germline, CDR1 MDHEN and CDR2 SYDVKM. Germline trimming cut 7 bases from V and 4 bases from J; bases unmatched to any gene: 8. CDR3 size: 15 residues. The CDR3 nucleotides read TGTGCCAGCACCCTTGGGACAGGGAGGGGAAACACCATATATTTT. Translation: CASTLGTGRGNTIYF.

The chain carries TRBV18 and TRBJ2-1; the D gene is possibly TRBD2 (5 bases). Trimming shortened V by 3 bases and J by 8 bases, and 11 bases separated the two germline ends. Germline loops: CDR1 KGHSH, CDR2 LQKENI. The CDR3 consists of 13 residues. DNA for the CDR3: TGTGCCAGCTCACCGGAACTAGGCGATGAGCAGTTCTTC. It codes for CASSPELGDEQFF.

A note on this clone: Sequence at one end of the junction differs from germline and may be a read error. The CDR3 DNA reads TGTGCCAGCAGTTACCGTGTCAGGGGCGCCCCCTTAACTTTC. Amino acids: CASSYRVRGAPLTF. This chain connects TRBV6-5 to TRBJ1-2; D may be TRBD1 (6 bases). The CDR3 sequence is 14 residues long. CDR1 is MNHEY and CDR2 is SVGAGI in the germline V gene.

V gene TRBV5-1 combines with J gene TRBJ2-5; weak D call: TRBD2 (6 bases). Germline assignment: CDR1 SGHRS and CDR2 YFSETQ. Trimming took off 3 bases at V and 3 bases at J, with 9 bases between the two ends. The CDR3 consists of 13 residues. CDR3 in amino acids: CASSSEREETQYF. CDR3 nucleotides: TGCGCCAGCAGCTCCGAGCGGGAAGAGACCCAGTACTTC.

V gene TRBV5-1 combines with J gene TRBJ2-1; the match to TRBD2 covers 8 bases. Looked up from germline, CDR1 is SGHRS and CDR2 is YFSETQ. The CDR3 totals 17 residues. With 4 bases clipped from V and 0 bases from J, the junction kept 9 bases outside the gene matches. CDR3 bases: TGCGCCAGCAGCCCGTCGGGGGGGGTGATCTCCTACAATGAGCAGTTCTTC. Protein sequence: CASSPSGGVISYNEQFF.

Points on this clone: Other nucleotide sequences in the sample specify the same CDR3. This chain links TRBV12-5 with TRBJ2-1; D might be TRBD1 (5 bases). The CDR3 is made up of 12 amino acids. V gave up 4 bases and J gave up 9 bases, with 10 bases separating them. CDR1 is LGHNT, CDR2 FRNRAP, per germline. CDR3 protein: CASGSQGGEQFF. In DNA, the CDR3 is TGTGCTAGTGGTTCGCAGGGCGGTGAGCAGTTCTTC.

J is TRBJ2-7 and V is TRBV5-8; 8 bases match TRBD1. This CDR3 contains 15 residues. Germline V CDR1 and CDR2: SGHTS, YDEGEE. The V and J ends lost 4 bases and 7 bases, in that order; junction bases with no gene match: 13. CDR3 in DNA: TGTGCCAGCAGCCTCCCTGTACGGGACAGGTGGGAGCAGTACTTC. Protein: CASSLPVRDRWEQYF. Combining the CDR3 with reference TRBV5-8 and TRBJ2-7 gives the whole variable domain EAGVTQSPTHLIKTRGQQATLRCSPISGHTSVYWYQQALGLGLQFLLWYDEGEERNRGNFPPRFSGRQFPNYSSELNVNALELEDSALYLCASSLPVRDRWEQYFGPGTRLTVT.

V is TRBV19 and J is TRBJ2-3; D is perhaps TRBD2 (6 bases). The CDR3 consists of 14 residues. The V and J ends lost 6 bases and 4 bases respectively, with 14 bases between them. From germline, CDR1 is LNHDA and CDR2 SQIVND (reference sequence). The CDR3 bases are TGTGCCAGTAGCCCCGGGGGTGCGGCAGATACGCAGTATTTT. Translated, it gives CASSPGGAADTQYF. Complete variable domain (other parts from reference TRBV19 and TRBJ2-3): DGGITQSPKYLFRKEGQNVTLSCEQNLNHDAMYWYRQDPGQGLRLIYYSQIVNDFQKGDIAEGYSVSREKKESFPLTVTSAQKNPTAFYLCASSPGGAADTQYFGPGTRLTVL.

The sample holds many counts of this clone. V is TRBV4-1 and J is TRBJ2-3; D is unresolved. This CDR3 spans 16 amino acids. Deletions cut 3 bases from V and 0 bases from J, with 13 bases between. CDR1 is MGHRA and CDR2 is YSYEKL in the germline V gene. CDR3 protein: CASSHQNLVSTDTQYF. CDR3 DNA: TGCGCCAGCAGCCACCAAAACTTGGTTAGCACAGATACGCAGTATTTT.

The chain couples TRBV10-3 to TRBJ2-2, with 10 bases fitting TRBD1. The CDR3 totals 15 residues. The germline V gene encodes CDR1 ENHRY and CDR2 SYGVKD. Germline trimming cut 6 bases from V and 3 bases from J; bases unmatched to any gene: 4. The CDR3 DNA is TGTGCCATCAGGGTGACAGGGGGCGACACCGGGGAGCTGTTTTTT. Protein sequence: CAIRVTGGDTGELFF.

The chain carries TRBV28 and TRBJ2-2; tentatively, D is TRBD2 (7 bases). Germline V gene lookup returns CDR1 MDHEN and CDR2 SYDVKM. This CDR3 comprises 15 residues. Trimming left V 6 bases short and J 3 bases short, with 14 bases between. CDR3: CASRRGGADTGELFF. The CDR3 DNA is TGTGCCAGCAGGAGGGGGGGCGCCGACACCGGGGAGCTGTTTTTT.

The rearrangement links TRBV7-2 to TRBJ2-1, with a possible D match to TRBD2 (6 bases). Trimming removed 7 bases at V and 0 bases at J, with 13 bases between. CDR3 length equals 15 residues. Germline V lookup: CDR1 SGHTA, CDR2 FQGNSA. The DNA for the CDR3 is TGTGCCAGCACCCCCGGGGGTCCCTCCTACAATGAGCAGTTCTTC. Protein sequence: CASTPGGPSYNEQFF.

This chain joins TRBV27 and TRBJ2-1, with 8 bases lining up with TRBD2. This CDR3 has 16 residues. CDR1 is MNHEY and CDR2 is SMNVEV in the germline V gene (reference sequence). V gave up 6 bases and J gave up 6 bases; unmatched junction bases: 13. CDR3 amino acids: CASSRILAEGGNEQFF. The CDR3 DNA reads TGTGCCAGCAGCCGCATACTAGCGGAGGGGGGCAATGAGCAGTTCTTC.

This clone has more than one count but fewer than ten. This chain links TRBV7-2 with TRBJ2-7, with a tentative D call TRBD2 (6 bases). Trimming stripped 0 bases from V and 6 bases from J, with 18 bases between. CDR1 and CDR2 (germline): SGHTA, FQGNSA. This CDR3 has 16 residues. In DNA form, the CDR3 reads TGTGCCAGCAGCTTAGCGGGTGGGAGGCCCCCCACCGAGCAGTACTTC. Amino acid sequence: CASSLAGGRPPTEQYF.

The CDR3 protein is CASSAPRAGYTF. The CDR3 DNA sequence: TGTGCCAGCAGCGCCCCCCGAGCTGGCTACACCTTC. The chain combines TRBV9 with TRBJ1-2; D is uncertain. V was clipped by 3 bases and J by 7 bases, with 10 bases between them. Looked up from germline, CDR1 is SGDLS and CDR2 is YYNGEE. This CDR3 spans 12 amino acids.

The rearrangement links TRBV2 to TRBJ2-7; 11 bases align to TRBD2. CDR1 and CDR2 from the germline V gene are SNHLY and FYNNEI. The CDR3 loop spans 17 amino acids. With V trimmed by 3 bases and J by 0 bases, 7 bases remained unmatched. The CDR3 is CASSEETSGTHSYEQYF. CDR3 coding DNA: TGTGCCAGCAGTGAGGAGACTAGCGGGACTCACTCCTACGAGCAGTACTTC.

This chain links TRBV18 with TRBJ2-7, with a possible D match to TRBD1 (5 bases). Germline lookup yields CDR1 KGHSH and CDR2 LQKENI. V lost 8 bases to trimming and J lost 0 bases, with 11 bases between them. The CDR3 runs 13 residues. The CDR3 sequence: CASRGLTSYEQYF. The DNA of the CDR3 is TGTGCCAGCAGGGGCCTAACCTCCTACGAGCAGTACTTC.

V is TRBV5-4 and J is TRBJ1-5; unclear D gene. CDR3 length equals 14 residues. The V gene's germline CDR1 is SGHNT and CDR2 YYREEE (reference sequence). The ends were cut back, 1 base at V and 0 bases at J, with 5 bases in the middle. The CDR3 sequence: CASSLSGSNQPQHF. The CDR3, as DNA: TGTGCCAGCAGCTTGTCAGGTAGCAATCAGCCCCAGCATTTT.

This sequence joins TRBV6-5 and TRBJ1-3; possibly TRBD1 for D (5 bases). Germline V gene lookup returns CDR1 MNHEY and CDR2 SVGAGI. Trimming removed 6 bases at V and 8 bases at J, with 20 bases between. The CDR3 length is 15 residues. The CDR3: CASSRQGSGWDTIYF. Here the CDR3 DNA reads TGTGCCAGCAGCCGCCAGGGATCAGGCTGGGACACCATATATTTT.

CDR3: CASSQDYRGYQPQHF. DNA for the CDR3: TGTGCCAGCAGCCAAGATTACAGGGGGTATCAGCCCCAGCATTTT. The rearrangement joins TRBV3-1 (or the pseudogene TRBV3-2) to TRBJ1-5; TRBD1 matches at 8 bases. The CDR3 totals 15 residues. J was trimmed by 5 bases and V by 0 bases; bases with no gene match: 3. CDR1 and CDR2 (germline): LGHDT, YNNKEL (reference sequence).

This clone occurred a few times. The rearrangement joins TRBV21-1 to TRBJ2-7; TRBD2, the D gene given by the table, was not confirmed from the DNA. TRBV21-1 represents a pseudogene. The CDR3 is made up of 14 amino acids. CDR3 amino acids: CASSTGTAAYEQYF. CDR3 nucleotide sequence: TGTGCCAGCAGCACCGGGACTGCGGCCTACGAGCAGTACTTC.

This chain joins TRBV4-1 and TRBJ2-6; D unclear. The germline gives CDR1 MGHRA, CDR2 YSYEKL. The CDR3 is 15 amino acids. The ends were cut back, 4 bases at V and 0 bases at J, with 7 bases in the middle. DNA of the CDR3: TGCGCCAGCAGCCCCCGAGACTCTGGGGCCAACGTCCTGACTTTC. Encoded protein: CASSPRDSGANVLTF.

The V call is TRBV6-5, the J call TRBJ2-5, with D tentatively TRBD2 (7 bases). V gave up 5 bases and J gave up 4 bases, with 14 bases separating them. CDR1 MNHEY and CDR2 SVGAGI come from the germline V gene. This CDR3 spans 14 amino acids. The CDR3 sequence: CASSRGALVETQYF. DNA of the CDR3: TGTGCCAGCAGTCGGGGGGCTCTGGTAGAGACCCAGTACTTC.

The genes are TRBV20-1 and TRBJ2-3; tentative D call: TRBD1 (6 bases). V lost 3 bases and J 4 bases, leaving 23 bases between the germline ends. Germline V CDR1 and CDR2: DFQATT, SNEGSKA (reference sequence). The CDR3 spans 17 residues. CDR3 DNA sequence: TGCAGTGCTAGTTCTCCCCAGGGGACGGACCGTCCAGATACGCAGTATTTT. Its translation: CSASSPQGTDRPDTQYF.

The rearrangement joins TRBV5-4 to TRBJ2-3, with TRBD2 matching 9 bases. The CDR3 length is 16 residues. The V and J ends lost 4 bases and 0 bases, in that order; junction bases with no gene match: 6. Germline loops: CDR1 SGHNT, CDR2 YYREEE (reference sequence). CDR3 region: CASSKKSGRSTDTQYF. CDR3 coding DNA: TGTGCCAGCAGCAAAAAAAGCGGGAGGAGCACAGATACGCAGTATTTT.

This rearrangement joins TRBV7-9 to TRBJ2-3, with D maybe TRBD1 (5 bases). The V end was cut by 7 bases, the J end by 4 bases, with 15 bases between. Germline lookup yields CDR1 SEHNR and CDR2 FQNEAQ (reference sequence). This CDR3 is 14 amino acids long. In DNA, the CDR3 is TGTGCCAGCACCATCGGTAGGGGCGCAGATACGCAGTATTTT. This translates into CASTIGRGADTQYF.